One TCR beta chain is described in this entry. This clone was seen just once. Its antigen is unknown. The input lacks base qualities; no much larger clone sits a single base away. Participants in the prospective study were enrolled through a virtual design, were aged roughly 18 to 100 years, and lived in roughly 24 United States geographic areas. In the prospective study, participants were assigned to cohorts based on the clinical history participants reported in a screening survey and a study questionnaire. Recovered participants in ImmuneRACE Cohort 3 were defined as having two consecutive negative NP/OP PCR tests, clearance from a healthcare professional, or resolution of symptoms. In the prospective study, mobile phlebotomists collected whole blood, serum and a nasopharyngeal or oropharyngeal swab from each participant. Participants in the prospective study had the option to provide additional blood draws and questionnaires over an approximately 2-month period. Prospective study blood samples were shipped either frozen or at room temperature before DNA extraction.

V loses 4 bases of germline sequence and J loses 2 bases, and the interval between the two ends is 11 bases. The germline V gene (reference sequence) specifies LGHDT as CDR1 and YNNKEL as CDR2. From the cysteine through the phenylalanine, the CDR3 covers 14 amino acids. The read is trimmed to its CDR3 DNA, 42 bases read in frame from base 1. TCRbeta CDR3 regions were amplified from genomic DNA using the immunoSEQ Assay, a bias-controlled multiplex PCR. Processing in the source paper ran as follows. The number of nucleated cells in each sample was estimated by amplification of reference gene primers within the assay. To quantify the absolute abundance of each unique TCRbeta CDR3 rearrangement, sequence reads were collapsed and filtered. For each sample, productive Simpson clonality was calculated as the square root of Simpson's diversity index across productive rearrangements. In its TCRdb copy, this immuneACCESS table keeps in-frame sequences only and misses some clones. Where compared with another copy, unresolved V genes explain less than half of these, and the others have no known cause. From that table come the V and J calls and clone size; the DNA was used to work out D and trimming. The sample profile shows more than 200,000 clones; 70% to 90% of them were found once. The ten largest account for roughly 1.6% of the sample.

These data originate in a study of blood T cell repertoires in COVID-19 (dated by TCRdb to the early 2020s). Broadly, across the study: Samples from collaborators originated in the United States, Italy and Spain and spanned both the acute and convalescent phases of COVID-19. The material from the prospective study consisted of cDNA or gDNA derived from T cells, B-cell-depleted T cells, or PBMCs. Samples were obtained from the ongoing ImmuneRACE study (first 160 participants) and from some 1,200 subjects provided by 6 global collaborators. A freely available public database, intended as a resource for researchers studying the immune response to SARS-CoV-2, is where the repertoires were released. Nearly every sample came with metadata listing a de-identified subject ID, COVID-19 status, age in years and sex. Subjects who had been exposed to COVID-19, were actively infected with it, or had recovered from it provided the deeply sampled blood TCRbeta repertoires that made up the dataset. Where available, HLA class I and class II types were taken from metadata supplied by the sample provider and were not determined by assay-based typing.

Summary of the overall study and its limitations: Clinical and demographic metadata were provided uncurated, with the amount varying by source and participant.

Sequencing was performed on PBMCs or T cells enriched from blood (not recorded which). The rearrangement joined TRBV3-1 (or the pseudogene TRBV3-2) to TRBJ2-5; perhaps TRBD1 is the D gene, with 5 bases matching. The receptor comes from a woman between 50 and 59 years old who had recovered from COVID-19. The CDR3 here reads CASSLRQPQETQYF. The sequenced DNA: TGTGCCAGCAGCCTCCGACAGCCGCAAGAGACCCAGTACTTC.